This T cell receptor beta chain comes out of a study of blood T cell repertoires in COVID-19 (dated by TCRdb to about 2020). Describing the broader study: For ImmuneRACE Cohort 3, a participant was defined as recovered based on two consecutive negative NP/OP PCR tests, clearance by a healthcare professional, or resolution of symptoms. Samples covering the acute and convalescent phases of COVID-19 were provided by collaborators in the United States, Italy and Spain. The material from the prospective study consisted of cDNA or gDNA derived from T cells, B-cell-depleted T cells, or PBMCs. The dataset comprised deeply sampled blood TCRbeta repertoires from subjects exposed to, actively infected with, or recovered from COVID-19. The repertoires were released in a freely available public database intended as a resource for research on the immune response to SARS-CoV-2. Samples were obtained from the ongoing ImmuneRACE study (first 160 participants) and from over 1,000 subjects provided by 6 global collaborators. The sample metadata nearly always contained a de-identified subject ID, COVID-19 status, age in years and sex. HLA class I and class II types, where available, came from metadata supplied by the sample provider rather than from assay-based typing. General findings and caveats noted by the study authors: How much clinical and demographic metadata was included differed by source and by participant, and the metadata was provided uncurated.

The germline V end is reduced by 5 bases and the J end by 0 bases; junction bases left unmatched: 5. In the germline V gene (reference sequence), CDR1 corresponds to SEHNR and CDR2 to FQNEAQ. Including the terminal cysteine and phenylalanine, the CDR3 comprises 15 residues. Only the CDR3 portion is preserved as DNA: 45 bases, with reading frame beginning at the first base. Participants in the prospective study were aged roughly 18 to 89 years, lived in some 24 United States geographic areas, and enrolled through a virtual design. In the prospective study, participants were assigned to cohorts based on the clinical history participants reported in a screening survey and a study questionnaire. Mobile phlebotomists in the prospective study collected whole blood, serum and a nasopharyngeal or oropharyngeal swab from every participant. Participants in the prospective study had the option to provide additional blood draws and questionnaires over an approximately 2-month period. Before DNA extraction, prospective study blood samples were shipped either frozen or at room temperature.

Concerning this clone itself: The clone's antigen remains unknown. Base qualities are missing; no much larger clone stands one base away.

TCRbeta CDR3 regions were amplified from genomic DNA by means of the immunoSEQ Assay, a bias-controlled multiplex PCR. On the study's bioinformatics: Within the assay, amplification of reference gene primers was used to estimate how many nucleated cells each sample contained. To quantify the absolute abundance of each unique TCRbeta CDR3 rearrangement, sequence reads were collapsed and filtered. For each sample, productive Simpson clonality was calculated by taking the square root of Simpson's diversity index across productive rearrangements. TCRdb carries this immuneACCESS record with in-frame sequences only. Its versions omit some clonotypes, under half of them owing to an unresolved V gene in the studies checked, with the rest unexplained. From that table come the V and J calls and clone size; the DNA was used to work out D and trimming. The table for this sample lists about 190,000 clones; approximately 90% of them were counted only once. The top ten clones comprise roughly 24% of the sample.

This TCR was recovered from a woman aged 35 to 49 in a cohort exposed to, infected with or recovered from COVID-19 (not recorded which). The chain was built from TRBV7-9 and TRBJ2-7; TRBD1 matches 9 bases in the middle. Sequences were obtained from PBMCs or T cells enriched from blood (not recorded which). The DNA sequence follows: TGTGCCAGCAGCGAACAGGGGGCGAGCTCCTACGAGCAGTACTTC. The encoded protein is CASSEQGASSYEQYF.